These T cell receptor beta chains were read from a single sample in a study of T cells in Graves' hyperthyroidism and ophthalmopathy. MiXCR, applied by TCRdb to the multiplex PCR reads, yields one record per CDR3 protein. The sample records more than 550,000 distinct CDR3 sequences, about 18% being singletons. Material for sequencing was blood. Receptors originate from a man between 45 and 60 years old with Graves' hyperthyroidism. Each CDR3 is given with its conserved first and last residue.

V,CDR3
TRBV12-3/TRBV12-4,CASSYDSGLNEQFF
TRBV5-1,CASAPGGRDTEAFF
TRBV10-3,CARSSGRDETQYF
TRBV6-2/TRBV6-3,CASRPGGNTEAFF
TRBV4-3,CASSSPLAFTKETQYF
TRBV7-9,CASSSAGTSGYYEQYF
TRBV28,CASSFGSNIQYF
TRBV9,CASSVGVDGRETQYF
TRBV20-1,CSATAGGPADTQYF
TRBV27,CASSFASGRDNEQFF
TRBV19,CASSTTGAKSYTF
TRBV12-3/TRBV12-4,CASSFRTSTSTDTQYF
TRBV11-3,CASSPRTGISTGELFF
TRBV6-2/TRBV6-3,CASSYIPDRAETQYF
TRBV7-3,CASSLSPGSSGRDEQFF
TRBV5-1,CASSPGTGSFGYTF
TRBV19,CASSISLAGTGELFF
TRBV7-2,CASSLAPLPGGSTQYF
TRBV20-1,CSARLAASSYEQYF
TRBV2,CASSLPVTSQETQYF
TRBV20-1,CSARVTPLTREAFF
TRBV4-1,CASSHPGQGRYGYTF
TRBV27,CASSLWGVSNQPQHF
TRBV11-2,CASSLTSNPDNEQFF
TRBV20-1,CSARLQGALIVTQYF
TRBV20-1,CSARVGTSGRANEQFF
TRBV11-2,CASSLELRGPYEQYF
TRBV28,CASMETIPQPQHF
TRBV2,CASSESRTSGRTGELFF
TRBV6-2/TRBV6-3,CASSGLAGGPGREQYF
TRBV28,CASSFLFGKTYEQYF
TRBV2,CASSLIGRMNTEAFF
TRBV28,CASSRGTSGDNEQFF
TRBV24-1,CATSDATGNTIYF
TRBV6-1,CASSDRTASYEQYF
TRBV19,CASSSLQPEGAFF
TRBV6-5,CASSYSWTGGSGELFF
TRBV30,CAWSVGQYGYTF
TRBV27,CASSRTSGRITHGANVLTF
TRBV4-3,CASSQDRGEVPHGYTF
TRBV7-9,CASLKVGAGEQYF
TRBV12-3/TRBV12-4,CASRPGGPSSYEQYF
TRBV12-3/TRBV12-4,CASSRTRGLNYGYTF
TRBV11-2,CASSPRITEDTGELFF
TRBV28,CASSSPATQYF
TRBV3-1,CASSPWDIETQYF
TRBV6-2/TRBV6-3,CANTETGGNYGYTF
TRBV19,CASSIGSPNTEAFF
TRBV11-2,CASTRPLAGATDTQYF
TRBV6-1,CASSAWGANTEAFF
TRBV19,CASSIGQWFSGTYGYTF
TRBV6-1,CASSEKRVGEAFF
TRBV28,CASSFRASGNTIYF
TRBV10-3,CAISDLNTDTQYF
TRBV30,CAWSVLRGGPVTGELFF
TRBV9,CASSVGSRVYTF
TRBV20-1,CSARTSGSHSNEQFF
TRBV18,CASSPPQGGGTDTQYF
TRBV28,CASSLTGGLVETQYF
TRBV7-9,CASSLSRAIYNSPLHF